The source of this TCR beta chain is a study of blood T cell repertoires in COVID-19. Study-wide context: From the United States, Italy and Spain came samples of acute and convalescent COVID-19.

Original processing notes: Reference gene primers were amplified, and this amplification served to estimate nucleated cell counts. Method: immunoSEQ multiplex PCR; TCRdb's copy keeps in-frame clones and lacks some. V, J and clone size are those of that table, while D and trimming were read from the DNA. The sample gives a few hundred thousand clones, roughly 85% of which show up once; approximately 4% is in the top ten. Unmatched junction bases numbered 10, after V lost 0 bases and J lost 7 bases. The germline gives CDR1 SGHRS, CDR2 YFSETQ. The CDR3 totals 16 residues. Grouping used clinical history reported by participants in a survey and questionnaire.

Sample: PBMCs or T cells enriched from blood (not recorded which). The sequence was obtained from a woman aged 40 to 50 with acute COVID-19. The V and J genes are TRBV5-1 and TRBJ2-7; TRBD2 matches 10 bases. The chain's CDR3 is CASSLGIAGGVGEQYF. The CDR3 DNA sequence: TGCGCCAGCAGCTTGGGGATAGCGGGAGGAGTGGGGGAGCAGTACTTC.